This TCR beta chain was recovered during a study of T cell responses to AZD1222 COVID-19 vaccine. Clones were read by immunoSEQ multiplex PCR, and TCRdb kept only the in-frame ones, dropping some. The top ten clones hold more than 4% of a sample with 90,000 to 100,000 clones, 85% of them seen once. Study conclusions and caveats: Reportedly, close to half of spike-specific TCRs are directed against unmutated variant regions.

The germline CDR1 and CDR2 sequences are MNHNS and SASEGT. This CDR3 has 15 residues. After removal of 2 bases from V and 0 bases from J, the junction contained 3 bases not matched to a gene. Concerning this clone itself: Its antigen is not known.

The chain uses TRBV6-1 and TRBJ2-7; TRBD1 agrees at 8 bases. The clonotype comes from an adult who received the AZD1222 COVID-19 vaccine. The sample was peripheral blood, taken 28 days after the second AZD1222 dose. The CDR3 protein is CASSEPDRASYEQYF. CDR3 DNA sequence: TGTGCCAGCAGTGAACCGGACAGGGCCTCCTACGAGCAGTACTTC.